This TCR beta chain is from a study of blood T cell repertoires in COVID-19. Study-wide context: Sample material is recorded as cDNA or gDNA derived from T cells, B-cell-depleted T cells, or PBMCs.

Profiled with immunoSEQ multiplex PCR; TCRdb holds only in-frame clones, not every one. The sample contains 250,000 to 350,000 clones, roughly 89% of which appear only once. Participant ages covered roughly 18 to 89 years across 20 to 25 US areas. Clinical histories supplied by participants themselves formed the basis of cohort assignment. Sequencing was carried out using PBMCs or T cells enriched from blood (not recorded which). This TCR was recovered from a woman aged 18-35 years with acute COVID-19.

CDR3 DNA: TGTGCCAGCCAGGGGGGACCCTACACAGATACGCAGTATTTT. Translation gives CASQGGPYTDTQYF. V gene TRBV19 combines with J gene TRBJ2-3, with D tentatively TRBD1 (7 bases). V dropped 9 bases and J dropped 2 bases, with 15 bases sitting between them. There are 14 residues in the CDR3. Germline CDR1 and CDR2: LNHDA and SQIVND (reference sequence). The whole variable domain, filled in from reference TRBV19 and TRBJ2-3, reads DGGITQSPKYLFRKEGQNVTLSCEQNLNHDAMYWYRQDPGQGLRLIYYSQIVNDFQKGDIAEGYSVSREKKESFPLTVTSAQKNPTAFYLCASQGGPYTDTQYFGPGTRLTVL.